This T cell receptor (beta chain) was obtained from a study of T cell responses to AZD1222 COVID-19 vaccine. Only in-frame clones appear in the TCRdb table, and some are missing; sequencing was by immunoSEQ multiplex PCR. The profile shows about 150,000 clones, 70% to 90% of them singletons. Germline V CDR1 and CDR2: MGHRA, YSYEKL. The CDR3 has 16 residues. The V end was cut by 1 base, the J end by 4 bases, with 14 bases between. Study conclusions and caveats: Vaccine-related CD4 TCRs covered spike, predominating at 160-218 and 743-854. Repertoire samples came only from after the peak T cell response. Donor demographics were predominantly white British with a female majority; clonal diversity may be underestimated. An increase in Spike-specific TCR breadth and depth was observed after two AZD1222 doses.

About this clone: Antigen: not known.

The origin of this receptor is an adult who received the AZD1222 COVID-19 vaccine. The sample in question was peripheral blood, obtained 28 days after the second AZD1222 dose. The rearrangement joins TRBV4-1 to TRBJ2-1; weak D call: TRBD2 (5 bases). The CDR3 bases are TGCGCCAGCAGCCAAGGATTCCGGGAATATTACAATGAGCAGTTCTTC. It is translated as CASSQGFREYYNEQFF.